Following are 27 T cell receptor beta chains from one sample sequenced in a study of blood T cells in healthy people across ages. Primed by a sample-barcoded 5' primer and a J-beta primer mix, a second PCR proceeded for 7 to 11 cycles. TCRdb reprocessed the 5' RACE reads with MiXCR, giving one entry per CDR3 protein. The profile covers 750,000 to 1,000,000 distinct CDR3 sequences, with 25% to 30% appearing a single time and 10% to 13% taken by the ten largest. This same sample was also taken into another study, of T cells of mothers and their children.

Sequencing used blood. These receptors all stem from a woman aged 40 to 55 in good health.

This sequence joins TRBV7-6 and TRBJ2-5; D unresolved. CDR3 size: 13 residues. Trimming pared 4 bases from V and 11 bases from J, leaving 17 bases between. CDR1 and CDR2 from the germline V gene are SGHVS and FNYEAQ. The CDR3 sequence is CASSSLADNEQYF. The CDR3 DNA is TGTGCCAGCAGCTCCTTGGCAGACAATGAGCAGTACTTC. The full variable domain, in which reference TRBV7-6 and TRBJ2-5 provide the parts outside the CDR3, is GAGVSQSPRYKVTKRGQDVALRCDPISGHVSLYWYRQALGQGPEFLTYFNYEAQQDKSGLPNDRFSAERPEGSISTLTIQRTEQRDSAMYRCASSSLADNEQYFGPGTRLLVL.

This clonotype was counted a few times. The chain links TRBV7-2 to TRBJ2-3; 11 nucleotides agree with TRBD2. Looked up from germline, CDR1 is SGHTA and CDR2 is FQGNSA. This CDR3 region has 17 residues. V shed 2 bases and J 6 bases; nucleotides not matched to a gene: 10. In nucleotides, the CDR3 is TGTGCCAGCAGCTTAATAGGACTAGCGGGTTTGTGGGATACGCAGTATTTT. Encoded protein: CASSLIGLAGLWDTQYF.

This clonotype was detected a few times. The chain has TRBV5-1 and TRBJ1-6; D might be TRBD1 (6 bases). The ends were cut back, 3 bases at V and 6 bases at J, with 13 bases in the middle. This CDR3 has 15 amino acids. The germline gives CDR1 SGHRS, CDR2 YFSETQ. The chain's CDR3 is CASSSGQQTNSPLHF. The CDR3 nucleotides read TGCGCCAGCAGCTCGGGACAACAAACTAATTCACCCCTCCACTTT. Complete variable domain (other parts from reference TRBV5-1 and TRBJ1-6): KAGVTQTPRYLIKTRGQQVTLSCSPISGHRSVSWYQQTPGQGLQFLFEYFSETQRNKGNFPGRFSGRQFSNSRSEMNVSTLELGDSALYLCASSSGQQTNSPLHFGNGTRLTVT.

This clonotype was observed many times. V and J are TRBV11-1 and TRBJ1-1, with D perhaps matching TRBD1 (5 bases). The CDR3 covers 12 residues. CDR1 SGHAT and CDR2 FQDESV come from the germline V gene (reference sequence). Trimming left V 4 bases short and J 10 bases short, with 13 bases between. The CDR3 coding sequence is TGTGCCAGCAGCTCCGGGACTTGGGGAGCTTTCTTT. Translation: CASSSGTWGAFF.

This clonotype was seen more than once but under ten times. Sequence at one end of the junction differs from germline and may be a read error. The CDR3 protein is CASSLDRTVDSPIHF. The CDR3 bases are TGTGCCAGCAGCTTAGATCGGACAGTTGATTCACCCATCCACTTT. This chain links TRBV7-2 with TRBJ1-6, with a possible D match to TRBD1 (6 bases). Germline V gives CDR1 SGHTA, CDR2 FQGNSA. This CDR3 has 15 amino acids.

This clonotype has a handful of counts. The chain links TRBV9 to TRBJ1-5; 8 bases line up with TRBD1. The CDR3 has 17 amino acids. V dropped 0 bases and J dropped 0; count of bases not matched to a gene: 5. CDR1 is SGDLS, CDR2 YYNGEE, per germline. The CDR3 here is CASSVGAGGSSNQPQHF. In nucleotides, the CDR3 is TGTGCCAGCAGCGTAGGGGCAGGGGGCTCTAGCAATCAGCCCCAGCATTTT.

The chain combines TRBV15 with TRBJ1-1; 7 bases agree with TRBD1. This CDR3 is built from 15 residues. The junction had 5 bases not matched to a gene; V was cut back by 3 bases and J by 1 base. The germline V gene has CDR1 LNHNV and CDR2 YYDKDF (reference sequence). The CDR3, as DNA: TGTGCCACCAGCAGCGGAGGGGGCAAGAACACTGAAGCTTTCTTT. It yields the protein CATSSGGGKNTEAFF. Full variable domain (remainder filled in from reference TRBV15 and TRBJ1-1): DAMVIQNPRYQVTQFGKPVTLSCSQTLNHNVMYWYQQKSSQAPKLLFHYYDKDFNNEADTPDNFQSRRPNTSFCFLDIRSPGLGDTAMYLCATSSGGGKNTEAFFGQGTRLTVV.

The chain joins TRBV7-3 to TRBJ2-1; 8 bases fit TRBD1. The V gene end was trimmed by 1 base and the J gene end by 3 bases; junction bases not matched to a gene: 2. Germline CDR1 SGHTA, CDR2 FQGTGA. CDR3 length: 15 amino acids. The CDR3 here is CASSLMTGVYNEQFF. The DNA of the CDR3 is TGTGCCAGCAGCTTAATGACAGGGGTCTACAATGAGCAGTTCTTC.

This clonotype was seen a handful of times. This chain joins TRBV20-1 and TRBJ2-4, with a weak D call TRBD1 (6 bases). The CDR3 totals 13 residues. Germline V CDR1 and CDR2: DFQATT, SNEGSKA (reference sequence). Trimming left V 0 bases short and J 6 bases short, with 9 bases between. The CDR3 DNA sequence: TGCAGTGCTAGAGAGGACAGTTTAAACATTCAGTACTTC. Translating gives CSAREDSLNIQYF.

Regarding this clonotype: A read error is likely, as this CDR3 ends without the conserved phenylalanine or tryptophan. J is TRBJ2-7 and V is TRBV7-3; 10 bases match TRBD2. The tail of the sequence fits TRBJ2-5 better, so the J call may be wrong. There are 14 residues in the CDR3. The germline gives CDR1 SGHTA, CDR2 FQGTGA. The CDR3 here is CASSLAGAGETQYC. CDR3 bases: TGTGCCAGCAGCCTAGCGGGGGCGGGGGAGACCCAGTACTGC.

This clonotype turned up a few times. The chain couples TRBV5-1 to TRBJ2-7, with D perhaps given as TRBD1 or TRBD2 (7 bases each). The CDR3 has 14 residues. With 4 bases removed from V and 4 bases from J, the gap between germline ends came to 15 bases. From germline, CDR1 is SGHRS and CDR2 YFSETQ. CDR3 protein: CASSATQGGYEQYF. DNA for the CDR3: TGCGCCAGCAGCGCAACTCAGGGGGGGTACGAGCAGTACTTC.

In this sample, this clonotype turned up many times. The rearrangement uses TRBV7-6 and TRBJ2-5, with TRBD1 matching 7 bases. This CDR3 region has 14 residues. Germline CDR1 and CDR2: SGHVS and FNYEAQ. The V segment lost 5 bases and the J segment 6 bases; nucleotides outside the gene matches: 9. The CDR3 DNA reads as TGTGCCAGCAGCGGACAGACAGGGCCAAAGACCCAGTACTTC. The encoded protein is CASSGQTGPKTQYF.

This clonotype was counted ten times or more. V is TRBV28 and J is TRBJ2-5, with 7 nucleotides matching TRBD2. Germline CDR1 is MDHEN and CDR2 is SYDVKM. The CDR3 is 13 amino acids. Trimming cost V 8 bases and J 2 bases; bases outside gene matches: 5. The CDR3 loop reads CASRWGGQETQYF. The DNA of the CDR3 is TGTGCCAGCCGGTGGGGGGGACAAGAGACCCAGTACTTC.

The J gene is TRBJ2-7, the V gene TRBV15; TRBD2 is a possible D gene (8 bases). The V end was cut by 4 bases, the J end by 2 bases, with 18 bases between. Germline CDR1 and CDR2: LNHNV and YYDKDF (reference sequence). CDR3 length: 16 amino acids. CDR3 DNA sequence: TGTGCCACCAGCACGGGAGGGGGGCAGGGGGCCTACGAGCAGTACTTC. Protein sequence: CATSTGGGQGAYEQYF.

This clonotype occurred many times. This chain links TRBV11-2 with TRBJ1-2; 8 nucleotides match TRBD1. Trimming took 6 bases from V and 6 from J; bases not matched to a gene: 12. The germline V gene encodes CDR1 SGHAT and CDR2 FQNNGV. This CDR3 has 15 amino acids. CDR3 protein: CASRASGGGRNGYTF. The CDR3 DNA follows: TGTGCCAGCAGGGCCTCAGGGGGCGGACGGAATGGCTACACCTTC.

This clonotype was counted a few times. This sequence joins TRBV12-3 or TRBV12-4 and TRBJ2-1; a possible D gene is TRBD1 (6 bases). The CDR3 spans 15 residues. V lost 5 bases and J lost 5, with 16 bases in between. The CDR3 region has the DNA TGTGCCAGCAGTAATTGGGGACAAGCGGACAATGAGCAGTTCTTC. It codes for CASSNWGQADNEQFF.

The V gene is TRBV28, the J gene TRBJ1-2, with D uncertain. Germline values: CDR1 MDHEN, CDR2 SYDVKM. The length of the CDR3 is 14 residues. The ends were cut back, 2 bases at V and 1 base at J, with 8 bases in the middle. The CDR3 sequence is CASSLTAINYGYTF. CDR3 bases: TGTGCCAGCAGTTTAACGGCGATTAACTATGGCTACACCTTC.

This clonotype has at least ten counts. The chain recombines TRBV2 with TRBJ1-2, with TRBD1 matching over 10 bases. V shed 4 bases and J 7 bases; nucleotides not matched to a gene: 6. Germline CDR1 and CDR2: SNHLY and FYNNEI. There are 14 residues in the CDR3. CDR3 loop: CASSGDRGYSGYTF. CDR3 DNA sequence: TGTGCCAGCAGTGGGGACAGGGGTTATTCTGGCTACACCTTC.

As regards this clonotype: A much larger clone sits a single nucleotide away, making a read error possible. This chain's CDR3 is CASGQGDSSGANVLTF. The CDR3 coding sequence is TGTGCCAGCGGCCAAGGGGATTCTTCTGGGGCCAACGTCCTGACTTTC. The chain is built from TRBV5-8 and TRBJ2-6; D may be TRBD1 (5 bases). The CDR3 consists of 16 residues. Germline CDR1 reads SGHTS; CDR2 reads YDEGEE. V was shortened by 7 bases and J by 1 base, with 15 bases between the two germline ends.

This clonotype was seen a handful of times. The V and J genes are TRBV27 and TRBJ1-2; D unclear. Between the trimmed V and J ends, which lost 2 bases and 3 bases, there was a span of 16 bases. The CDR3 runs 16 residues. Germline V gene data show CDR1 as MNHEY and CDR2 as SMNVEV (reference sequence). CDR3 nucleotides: TGTGCCAGCAGTTTAGGCCGGGGAAGCAGCTACTATGGCTACACCTTC. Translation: CASSLGRGSSYYGYTF.

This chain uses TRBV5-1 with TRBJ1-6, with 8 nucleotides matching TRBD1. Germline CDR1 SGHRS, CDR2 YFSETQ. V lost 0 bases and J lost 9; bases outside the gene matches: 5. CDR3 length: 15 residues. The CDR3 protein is CASSLGTGLGSPLHF. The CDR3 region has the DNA TGCGCCAGCAGCTTGGGGACAGGGTTGGGTTCACCCCTCCACTTT.

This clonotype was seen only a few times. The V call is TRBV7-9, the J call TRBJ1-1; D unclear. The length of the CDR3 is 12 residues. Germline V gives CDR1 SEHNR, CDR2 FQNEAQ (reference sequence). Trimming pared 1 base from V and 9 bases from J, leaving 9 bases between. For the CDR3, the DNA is TGTGCCAGCAGCTTAGAGATCGAGAAAGCTTTCTTT. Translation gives CASSLEIEKAFF.

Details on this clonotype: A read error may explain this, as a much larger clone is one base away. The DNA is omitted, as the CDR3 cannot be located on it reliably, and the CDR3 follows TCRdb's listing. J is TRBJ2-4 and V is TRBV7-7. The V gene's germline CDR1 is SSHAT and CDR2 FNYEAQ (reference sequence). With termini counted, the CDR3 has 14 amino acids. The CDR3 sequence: CASSSSLGYNEQYF.

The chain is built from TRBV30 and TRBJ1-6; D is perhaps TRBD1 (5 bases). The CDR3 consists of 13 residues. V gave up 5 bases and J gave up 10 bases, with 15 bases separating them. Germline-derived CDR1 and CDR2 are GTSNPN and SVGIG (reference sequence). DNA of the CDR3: TGTGCCTGGGTCGACAGAGATTGGTCACCCCTCCACTTT. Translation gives CAWVDRDWSPLHF. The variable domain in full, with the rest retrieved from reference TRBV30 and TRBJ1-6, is SQTIHQWPATLVQPVGSPLSLECTVEGTSNPNLYWYRQAAGRGLQLLFYSVGIGQISSEVPQNLSASRPQDRQFILSSKKLLLSDSGFYLCAWVDRDWSPLHFGNGTRLTVT.

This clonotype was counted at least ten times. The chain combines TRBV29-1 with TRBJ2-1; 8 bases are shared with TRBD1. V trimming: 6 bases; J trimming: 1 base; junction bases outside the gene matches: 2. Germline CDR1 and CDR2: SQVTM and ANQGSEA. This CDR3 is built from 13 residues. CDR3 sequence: CSVRDRSYNEQFF. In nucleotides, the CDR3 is TGCAGCGTGAGGGACAGGTCCTACAATGAGCAGTTCTTC.

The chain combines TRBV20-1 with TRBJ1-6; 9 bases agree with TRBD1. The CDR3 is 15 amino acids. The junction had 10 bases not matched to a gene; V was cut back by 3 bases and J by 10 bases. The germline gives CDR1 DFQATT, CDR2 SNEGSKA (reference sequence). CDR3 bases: TGCAGTGCTAGTGCTTCCGGGACAGGGAACTCACCCCTCCACTTT. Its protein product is CSASASGTGNSPLHF.

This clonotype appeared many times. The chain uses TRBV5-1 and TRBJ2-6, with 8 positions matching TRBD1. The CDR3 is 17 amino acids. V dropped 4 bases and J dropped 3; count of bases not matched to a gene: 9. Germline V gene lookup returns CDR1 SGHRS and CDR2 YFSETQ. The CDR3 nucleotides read TGCGCCAGCAGCCCCTGGACAGGGTCGAGTGGGGCCAACGTCCTGACTTTC. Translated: CASSPWTGSSGANVLTF.